This TCR beta chain was sequenced during a study of patients and donors after allogeneic stem cell transplantation. MiXCR was run by TCRdb on the RT-PCR reads, yielding one entry per CDR3 protein. The sample has 100,000 to 120,000 distinct CDR3 sequences, 35% seen once. Germline loops: CDR1 SQVTM, CDR2 ANQGSEA. Trimming took off 4 bases at V and 2 bases at J, with 15 bases between the two ends. This CDR3 is 15 amino acids long. The rearrangement uses TRBV29-1 and TRBJ1-3; D call uncertain. The clonotype was recovered from a human donor who was either an allogeneic HSCT recipient or a stem cell or donor lymphocyte infusion donor (not recorded which). It is not recorded whose cells these are; they may come from a transplant donor. Sequencing was performed on blood, either unsorted or a sorted T cell fraction (not recorded which). The CDR3 is CSVVIQLTAGNTIYF. The CDR3 coding sequence is TGCAGCGTTGTTATACAGCTTACGGCTGGAAACACCATATATTTT.